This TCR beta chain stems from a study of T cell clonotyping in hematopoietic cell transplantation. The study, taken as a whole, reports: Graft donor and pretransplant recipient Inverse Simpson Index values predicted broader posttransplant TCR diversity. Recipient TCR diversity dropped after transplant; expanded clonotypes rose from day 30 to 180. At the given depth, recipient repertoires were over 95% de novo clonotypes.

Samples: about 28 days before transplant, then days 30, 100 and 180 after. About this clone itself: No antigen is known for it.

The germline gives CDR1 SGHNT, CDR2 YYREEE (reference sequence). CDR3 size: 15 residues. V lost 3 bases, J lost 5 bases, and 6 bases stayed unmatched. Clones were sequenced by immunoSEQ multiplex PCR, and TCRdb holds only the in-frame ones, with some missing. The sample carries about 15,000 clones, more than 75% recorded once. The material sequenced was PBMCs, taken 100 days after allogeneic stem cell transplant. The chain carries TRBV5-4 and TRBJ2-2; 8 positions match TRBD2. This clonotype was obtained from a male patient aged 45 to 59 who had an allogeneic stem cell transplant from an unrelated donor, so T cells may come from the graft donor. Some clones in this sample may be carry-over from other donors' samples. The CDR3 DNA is TGTGCCAGCAGCTGGGCGGGAGGTCGTACCGGGGAGCTGTTTTTT. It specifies CASSWAGGRTGELFF.